This T cell receptor beta chain was recorded in a study of blood T cell repertoires in COVID-19. Across the whole study: Acute-phase and convalescent COVID-19 samples originated in the United States, Italy and Spain. The cDNA or gDNA used as material had been derived from T cells, B-cell-depleted T cells, or PBMCs.

Looked up from germline, CDR1 is SGHRS and CDR2 is YFSETQ. Trimming removed 0 bases from V and 0 bases from J, with 7 bases in between. The CDR3 runs 15 residues. Original handling: Estimation of nucleated cell counts was performed using reference gene primer amplification. Data came from immunoSEQ multiplex PCR; TCRdb stores just in-frame clones and leaves some out. V and J calls and clone size are as listed in that table; D and trimming were resolved from the DNA. The sample holds roughly 56,000 clones, almost 90% seen once. This receptor was identified in a man aged 55 to 70 with active COVID-19. V usage is TRBV5-1 and J usage is TRBJ2-1, with D possibly TRBD2 on 5 matching bases. Material for sequencing was peripheral blood. CDR3 nucleotides: TGCGCCAGCAGCTTGGTGGCGGGCTCCTACAATGAGCAGTTCTTC. The encoded protein is CASSLVAGSYNEQFF.